This TCR beta chain is from a study of blood T cells in healthy people across ages. Total RNA, at least 5 micrograms per sample, came from PBMCs. A second PCR, run for about 7 to 11 cycles, used a sample-barcoded 5' primer plus a J-beta primer mix. Unique molecular identifiers of 12 random nucleotides labeled each cDNA. Each of the samples gave a minimum of 3 million paired-end reads that contained CDR3. MiXCR, applied by TCRdb to the 5' RACE reads, yields one record per CDR3 protein. This repertoire shows fewer than 1.5 million distinct CDR3 sequences, roughly 40% found once; its top ten account for 7.9%. Germline-derived CDR1 and CDR2 are MGHRA and YSYEKL. This CDR3 comprises 14 residues. The ends were cut back, 0 bases at V and 10 bases at J, with 13 bases in the middle. General study results and limits: While age rose, TCR beta diversity per million T cells dropped in a roughly linear way.

This clonotype was detected many times. The target antigen is unknown. The TCR originated in a woman aged 18-29 years in good health. The source material was blood. The chain couples TRBV4-1 to TRBJ2-1; the D gene is possibly TRBD2 (6 bases). The CDR3 DNA follows: TGCGCCAGCAGCCAAGATAGGGACCGGGGGGAGCAGTTCTTC. It is translated as CASSQDRDRGEQFF.